The entry below describes one TCR beta chain. In this sample, this clone turned up a few times. No cognate antigen has been identified for it. No base quality values were provided; no much bigger clone lies one nucleotide off. The entry originates in a study of blood T cell repertoires in COVID-19 (dated by TCRdb to 2018 to 2020). Context from the whole study: Collaborator samples came from the United States, Italy and Spain and covered acute and convalescent phases of COVID-19. The dataset comprised deeply sampled blood TCRbeta repertoires from subjects exposed to, actively infected with, or recovered from COVID-19. Where HLA class I and class II types were available, the types were taken from metadata supplied by the sample provider, not from assay-based typing. Samples were obtained from the ongoing ImmuneRACE study (first 160 participants) and from 1,000 to 1,500 subjects provided by 6 global collaborators. Nearly every sample came with metadata listing a de-identified subject ID, COVID-19 status, age in years and sex. The material from the prospective study consisted of cDNA or gDNA derived from T cells, B-cell-depleted T cells, or PBMCs. A freely available public database, intended as a resource for researchers studying the immune response to SARS-CoV-2, is where the repertoires were released.

Here is what the overall study found, with its caveats: The amount of clinical and demographic metadata varied by source and participant and was provided uncurated.

Trimming removed 1 base from V and 0 bases from J; the gene matches leave 0 bases unexplained. The CDR3 goes from the cysteine to the phenylalanine over 15 residues. Only the CDR3 DNA is retained, 45 bases long and in frame from the first base. From a lookup of the germline V gene, CDR1 and CDR2 are MNHNS and SASEGT. Collaborating institutions collected whole blood in K2EDTA tubes following their own protocols. Collaborator samples were shipped for TCRbeta analysis as frozen whole blood, isolated PBMCs, or DNA extracted from either sample type. TCRbeta CDR3 regions were amplified from genomic DNA using the immunoSEQ Assay, a bias-controlled multiplex PCR. The authors processed their data as follows. The number of nucleated cells in each sample was estimated from the amplification of reference gene primers within the assay. To quantify the absolute abundance of each unique TCRbeta CDR3 rearrangement, sequence reads were collapsed and filtered. For each sample, productive Simpson clonality was calculated as the square root of Simpson's diversity index across productive rearrangements. Here the immuneACCESS table is served through TCRdb, limited to in-frame sequences with V and J called. Missing clones are a known gap in these copies; in checked studies unresolved V genes cover under half, and the rest lacks a known reason. D and trimming come from the DNA, and the V and J calls and clone size come from that table. Across this sample there are under 150,000 clones, with around 85% seen only once. In total, the top ten clones hold 17% of the sample.

Rearrangement joined TRBV6-1 to TRBJ2-7, and TRBD1 matches 10 of the central bases. Sequenced sample: peripheral blood. The receptor's source is a woman older than 75 with acute or convalescent COVID-19. CDR3 loop: CASSEGTGGSYEQYF. The DNA sequence is TGTGCCAGCAGTGAAGGGACAGGGGGCTCCTACGAGCAGTACTTC.